The 19 T cell receptor beta chains in this list originate from one sample, sequenced in a study of CD8 T cells in ankylosing spondylitis. TCRdb analysed the 5' RACE reads with MiXCR anew, one entry per CDR3 protein. The table shows about 150,000 distinct CDR3 sequences, with around 42% occurring only once. The sample was synovial fluid, either unsorted or a sorted T cell fraction (not recorded which). The receptor set was obtained from a male donor with ankylosing spondylitis.

The chain combines TRBV27 with TRBJ1-4; 8 positions match TRBD1. J gave up 0 bases and V 5 bases, and 11 bases lay outside the gene matches. Germline V lookup: CDR1 MNHEY, CDR2 SMNVEV (reference sequence). The CDR3 totals 18 residues. The CDR3 bases are TGTGCCAGCAGTCCACACAGGGGGGGGGTTGCAACTAATGAAAAACTGTTTTTT. Amino acids: CASSPHRGGVATNEKLFF.

The DNA of the CDR3 is TGTGCCAGTGGGCAGGGTCCTCTCGAGCAGTACTTC. This gives the protein CASGQGPLEQYF. V usage is TRBV7-9 and J usage is TRBJ2-7; TRBD1 might be the D (5 bases). The ends were cut back, 9 bases at V and 6 bases at J, with 15 bases in the middle. Germline V gives CDR1 SEHNR, CDR2 FQNEAQ (reference sequence). The CDR3 extends over 12 amino acids.

In this sample, this clonotype turned up many times. The genes are TRBV10-3 and TRBJ2-7, with D tentatively TRBD1 or TRBD2 (5 bases each). Germline-derived CDR1 and CDR2 are ENHRY and SYGVKD. CDR3 size: 12 residues. V dropped 6 bases and J dropped 4 bases, with 10 bases sitting between them. The CDR3 loop reads CAIRGERYEQYF. The DNA for the CDR3 is TGTGCCATCAGGGGGGAGAGGTACGAGCAGTACTTC.

This clonotype was observed at least ten times. The gene calls are TRBV12-3 or TRBV12-4 and TRBJ2-3; D is undetermined. V shed 4 bases and J shed 4 bases, with 12 bases lying between them. The CDR3 runs to 14 residues. CDR3: CASSSPGGPDTQYF. The CDR3 DNA sequence: TGTGCCAGCAGTTCTCCGGGCGGTCCAGATACGCAGTATTTT.

This clonotype was picked up one time. This chain uses TRBV10-3 with TRBJ2-1, with 12 bases fitting TRBD2. Germline-derived CDR1 and CDR2 are ENHRY and SYGVKD. V gave up 9 bases and J gave up 4 bases; unmatched junction bases: 13. The CDR3 consists of 17 residues. CDR3 DNA sequence: TGTGCCATAGCTAGCGGGAGGGGACTGGGACTGTACAATGAGCAGTTCTTC. Its translation is CAIASGRGLGLYNEQFF.

The chain is built from TRBV4-3 and TRBJ1-4; 7 bases map to TRBD1. The germline gives CDR1 LGHNA, CDR2 YSLEER. V lost 1 base to trimming and J lost 4 bases; unmatched junction nucleotides: 18. The CDR3 has 20 amino acids. The CDR3 DNA sequence: TGCGCCAGCAGCCAAGTTCTGGATTTCGCGTCGGACAGGAATAATGAAAAACTGTTTTTT. Its translation is CASSQVLDFASDRNNEKLFF.

This clonotype has only a few counts. The junction departs from germline at one end; a sequencing error may be responsible. The chain combines TRBV7-7 with TRBJ2-1; TRBD1 is a possible D gene (7 bases). Germline V gives CDR1 SSHAT, CDR2 FNYEAQ (reference sequence). The CDR3 loop spans 18 amino acids. CDR3 nucleotide sequence: TGTGCTAGCAGCTCGTCGGGGGACAGAGCTACCTCCTACAATGAGCAGTTCTTC. Translated: CASSSSGDRATSYNEQFF.

This clonotype showed up just a few times. V usage is TRBV4-1 and J usage is TRBJ1-2; 11 bases agree with TRBD1. Germline trimming cut 4 bases from V and 4 bases from J; bases unmatched to any gene: 11. This CDR3 is 17 amino acids long. Germline lookup yields CDR1 MGHRA and CDR2 YSYEKL. CDR3 coding DNA: TGCGCCAGCAGCCTTTGGACAGGGGGCGGGTGGCTCTATGGCTACACCTTC. It yields the protein CASSLWTGGGWLYGYTF.

The CDR3 DNA reads TGTGCCAGCAGCCGATTGACGATCGGACAGGCGAACACCGGGGAGCTGTTTTTT. Residues: CASSRLTIGQANTGELFF. This chain links TRBV11-1 with TRBJ2-2, with TRBD1 matching over 7 bases. The CDR3 consists of 18 residues. Germline-derived CDR1 and CDR2 are SGHAT and FQDESV (reference sequence). V lost 5 bases to trimming and J lost 0 bases; unmatched junction nucleotides: 12.

This chain connects TRBV5-5 to TRBJ2-3; D is perhaps TRBD1 (6 bases). Trimming removed 2 bases at V and 10 bases at J, with 20 bases between. Per germline, CDR1 SGHKS and CDR2 YYEKEE (reference sequence). CDR3 size: 15 residues. The CDR3 DNA sequence: TGTGCCAGCAGCTTAAGACTCTCCGGGACATTTGCGCAGTATTTT. Translated, it gives CASSLRLSGTFAQYF.

The rearrangement links TRBV11-2 to TRBJ2-1; 7 positions match TRBD2. The CDR3 spans 15 residues. Germline CDR1 reads SGHAT; CDR2 reads FQNNGV. V lost 8 bases and J lost 0; bases outside the gene matches: 7. CDR3 DNA: TGTGCCAGCTCGTCAGAGCGGGACTCCTACAATGAGCAGTTCTTC. Translated, it gives CASSSERDSYNEQFF. Using reference TRBV11-2 and TRBJ2-1 for the parts outside the CDR3, the full variable domain is EAGVAQSPRYKIIEKRQSVAFWCNPISGHATLYWYQQILGQGPKLLIQFQNNGVVDDSQLPKDRFSAERLKGVDSTLKIQPAKLEDSAVYLCASSSERDSYNEQFFGPGTRLTVL.

The chain has TRBV11-2 and TRBJ1-2, with D possibly matching TRBD1 (6 bases). The CDR3 covers 16 residues. Germline V gene sequence: CDR1 SGHAT, CDR2 FQNNGV. Trimming took 0 bases from V and 4 from J, leaving 15 bases between them. The CDR3 spells CASSLDAGGGRYGYTF. The CDR3 DNA reads TGTGCCAGCAGCTTAGATGCCGGGGGCGGGCGCTATGGCTACACCTTC.

The chain employs TRBV28 and TRBJ2-3; possibly TRBD2 for D (6 bases). CDR3 length equals 17 residues. V was clipped by 2 bases and J by 5 bases, with 20 bases between them. Germline CDR1 and CDR2: MDHEN and SYDVKM. The CDR3 reads CASSLLATGELEDTQYF. The CDR3 bases are TGTGCCAGCAGTTTACTAGCGACCGGGGAACTGGAAGATACGCAGTATTTT.

The chain has TRBV7-8 and TRBJ2-6; 8 positions match TRBD1. Germline V gives CDR1 SGHVS, CDR2 FQNEAQ. With V trimmed by 5 bases and J by 2 bases, 2 bases remained unmatched. CDR3 length: 15 amino acids. CDR3 residues: CASSVRGPGANVLTF. The CDR3 coding sequence is TGTGCCAGCAGCGTCAGGGGGCCTGGGGCCAACGTCCTGACTTTC.

The J gene is TRBJ1-6, the V gene TRBV25-1; D unresolved. The CDR3 covers 13 residues. The V gene lost 5 bases and the J gene lost 10 bases, with 12 bases spanning the gap. Looked up from germline, CDR1 is MGHDK and CDR2 is SYGVNS. The DNA for the CDR3 is TGTGCCAGCAGTACCTTAAGGAAGTCACCCCTCCACTTT. Translation gives CASSTLRKSPLHF. Variable domain in full (rest from reference TRBV25-1 and TRBJ1-6): EADIYQTPRYLVIGTGKKITLECSQTMGHDKMYWYQQDPGMELHLIHYSYGVNSTEKGDLSSESTVSRIRTEHFPLTLESARPSHTSQYLCASSTLRKSPLHFGNGTRLTVT.

The gene calls are TRBV10-3 and TRBJ1-5; D perhaps matches TRBD1 (5 bases). The V and J ends lost 4 bases and 4 bases respectively, with 8 bases between them. In germline, CDR1 is ENHRY, CDR2 SYGVKD. The CDR3 spans 13 residues. The CDR3 DNA is TGTGCCATCAGTGGACAGAGGAATCAGCCCCAGCATTTT. It yields the protein CAISGQRNQPQHF.

Many counts were recorded for this clonotype. V is TRBV4-1 and J is TRBJ1-2; 8 bases fit TRBD1. The CDR3 runs 19 residues. The junction had 21 bases not matched to a gene; V was cut back by 1 base and J by 8 bases. Germline CDR1 reads MGHRA; CDR2 reads YSYEKL. CDR3 amino acids: CASSQVVVLRTGPRSGYTF. The CDR3 coding sequence is TGCGCCAGCAGCCAAGTCGTAGTCTTGAGGACAGGGCCGCGTTCGGGCTACACCTTC.

This clonotype was recorded at least ten times. The V gene is TRBV5-6, the J gene TRBJ1-1; D may be TRBD1 (5 bases). V lost 1 base to trimming and J lost 6 bases, with 13 bases between them. The CDR3 is made up of 14 amino acids. From germline, CDR1 is SGHDT and CDR2 YYEEEE. The CDR3 protein is CASSLSAGMAEAFF. The CDR3 DNA is TGTGCCAGCAGCTTGTCCGCAGGGATGGCTGAAGCTTTCTTT.

The chain joins TRBV2 to TRBJ2-7, with 9 bases that match TRBD1. Germline CDR1 is SNHLY and CDR2 is FYNNEI. The CDR3 is 15 residues long. V was pared by 3 bases and J by 4 bases, with 7 bases of the junction left unmatched. The chain's CDR3 is CASSDEGTGLYEQYF. CDR3 coding DNA: TGTGCCAGCAGTGATGAGGGGACAGGGCTGTACGAGCAGTACTTC.